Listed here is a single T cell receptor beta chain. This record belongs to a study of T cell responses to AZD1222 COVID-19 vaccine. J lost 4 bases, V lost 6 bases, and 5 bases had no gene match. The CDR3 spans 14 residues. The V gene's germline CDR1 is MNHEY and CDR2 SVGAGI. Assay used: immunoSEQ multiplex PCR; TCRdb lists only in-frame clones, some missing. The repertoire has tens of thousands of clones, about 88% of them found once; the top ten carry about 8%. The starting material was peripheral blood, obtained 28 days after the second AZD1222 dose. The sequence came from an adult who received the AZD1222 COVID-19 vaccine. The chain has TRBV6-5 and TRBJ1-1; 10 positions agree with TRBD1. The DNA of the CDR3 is TGTGCCAGCAGGGGACAGGGGAAGGGCACTGAAGCTTTCTTT. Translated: CASRGQGKGTEAFF.